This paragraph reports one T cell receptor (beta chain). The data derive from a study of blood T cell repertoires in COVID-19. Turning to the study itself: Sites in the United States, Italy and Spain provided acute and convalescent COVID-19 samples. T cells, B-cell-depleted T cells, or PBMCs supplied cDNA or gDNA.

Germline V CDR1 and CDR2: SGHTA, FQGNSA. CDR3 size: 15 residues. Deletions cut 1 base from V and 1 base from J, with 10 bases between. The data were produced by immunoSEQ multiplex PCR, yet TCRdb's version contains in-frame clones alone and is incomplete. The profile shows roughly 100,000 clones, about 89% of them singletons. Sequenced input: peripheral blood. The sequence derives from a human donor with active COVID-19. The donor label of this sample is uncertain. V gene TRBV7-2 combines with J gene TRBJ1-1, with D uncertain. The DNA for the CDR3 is TGTGCCAGCAGCTTAGGTAGTCGAGGGAACACTGAAGCTTTCTTT. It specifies CASSLGSRGNTEAFF.